The entry below gives a single TCR beta chain sequence along with its context. The data originate from a study of blood T cell repertoires in COVID-19. This CDR3 has 14 amino acids. Trimming took 7 bases from V and 8 from J, leaving 20 bases between them. Germline CDR1 and CDR2: MNHEY and SVGAGI. The protocol was immunoSEQ multiplex PCR, while the TCRdb copy is restricted to in-frame clones and leaves out a portion. The top ten hold 0.65% to 0.9% of the sample, which has about 470,000 clones, roughly 90% seen once. The genes are TRBV6-5 and TRBJ1-2, with D maybe TRBD1 (6 bases). The origin of this receptor is a woman younger than 35 who had recovered from COVID-19. Sequenced input: PBMCs or T cells enriched from blood (not recorded which). CDR3 loop: CASTRDTESWGYTF. CDR3 bases: TGTGCCAGCACCCGGGACACGGAGTCCTGGGGCTACACCTTC.